The clone carrying this T cell receptor (beta chain) has only a few counts. The antigen remains undetermined. These data originate in a study of Tregs in tolerant kidney transplant recipients. Trimming left V 6 bases short and J 1 base short, with 12 bases between. The CDR3 runs to 14 residues. CDR1 is ENHRY, CDR2 SYGVKD, per germline. General study findings and limits: Findings come from small patient numbers and require larger validation.

Assay used: immunoSEQ multiplex PCR; TCRdb lists only in-frame clones, some missing. Of about 94,000 clones detected, roughly 93% appear once; the ten largest clones hold 0.35% to 0.55%. The origin of this receptor is a human donor who received a combined kidney and bone marrow transplant. The sample consisted of CD4+ T cells from blood, taken before the transplant. The rearrangement joins TRBV10-3 to TRBJ1-1; D is undetermined. DNA for the CDR3: TGTGCCATCAGCCTAGAGGGCCGGAACACTGAAGCTTTCTTT. Protein product: CAISLEGRNTEAFF.